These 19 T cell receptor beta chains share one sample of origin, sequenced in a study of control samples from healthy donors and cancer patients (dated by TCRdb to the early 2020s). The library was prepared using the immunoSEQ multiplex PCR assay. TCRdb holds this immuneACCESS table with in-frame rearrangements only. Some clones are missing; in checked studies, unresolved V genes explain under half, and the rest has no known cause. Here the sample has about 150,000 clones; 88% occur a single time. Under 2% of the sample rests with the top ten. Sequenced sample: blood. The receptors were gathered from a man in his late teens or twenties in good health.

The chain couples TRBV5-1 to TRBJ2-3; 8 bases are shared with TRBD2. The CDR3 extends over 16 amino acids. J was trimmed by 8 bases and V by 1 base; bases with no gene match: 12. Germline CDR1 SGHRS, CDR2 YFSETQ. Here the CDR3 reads CASSLTLGGVGATQYF. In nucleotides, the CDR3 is TGCGCCAGCAGCTTGACCCTCGGGGGGGTTGGGGCTACGCAGTATTTT.

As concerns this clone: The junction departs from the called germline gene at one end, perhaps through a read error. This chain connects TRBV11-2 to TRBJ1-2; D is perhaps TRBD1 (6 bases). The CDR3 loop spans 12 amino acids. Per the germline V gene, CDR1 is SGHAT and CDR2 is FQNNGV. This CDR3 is CASSLEGDGYTF. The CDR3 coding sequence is TGTGCCAGCAGCCTAGAGGGGGATGGCTACACCTTC.

The CDR3: CASSRDRENEQYF. CDR3 sequence (DNA): TGTGCCAGCAGCCGGGACAGGGAAAACGAGCAGTACTTC. This chain connects TRBV6-5 to TRBJ2-7; 9 bases line up with TRBD1. Germline loops: CDR1 MNHEY, CDR2 SVGAGI. The junction had 5 bases not matched to a gene; V was cut back by 6 bases and J by 5 bases. The CDR3 runs 13 residues.

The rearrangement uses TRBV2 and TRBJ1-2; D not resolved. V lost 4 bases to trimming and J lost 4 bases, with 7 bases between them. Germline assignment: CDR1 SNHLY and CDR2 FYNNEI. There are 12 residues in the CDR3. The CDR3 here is CASSGEPYGYTF. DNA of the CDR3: TGTGCCAGCAGTGGAGAACCCTATGGCTACACCTTC.

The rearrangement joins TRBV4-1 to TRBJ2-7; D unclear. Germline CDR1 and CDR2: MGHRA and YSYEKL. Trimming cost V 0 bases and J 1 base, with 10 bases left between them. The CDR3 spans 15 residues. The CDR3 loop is CASSQEGLPSYEQYF. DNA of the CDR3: TGCGCCAGCAGCCAAGAAGGGCTTCCATCCTACGAGCAGTACTTC.

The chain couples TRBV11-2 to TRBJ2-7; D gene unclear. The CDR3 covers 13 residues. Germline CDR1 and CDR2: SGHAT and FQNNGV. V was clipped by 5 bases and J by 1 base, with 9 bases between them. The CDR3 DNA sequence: TGTGCCAGCAGCGGGCATCGGTCCTACGAGCAGTACTTC. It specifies CASSGHRSYEQYF.

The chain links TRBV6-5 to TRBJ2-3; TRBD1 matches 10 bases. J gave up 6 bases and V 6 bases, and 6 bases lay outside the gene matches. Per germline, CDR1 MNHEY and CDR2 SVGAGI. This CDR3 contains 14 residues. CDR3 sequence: CASREDRGLDTQYF. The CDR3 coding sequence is TGTGCCAGCAGGGAGGACAGGGGGTTGGATACGCAGTATTTT.

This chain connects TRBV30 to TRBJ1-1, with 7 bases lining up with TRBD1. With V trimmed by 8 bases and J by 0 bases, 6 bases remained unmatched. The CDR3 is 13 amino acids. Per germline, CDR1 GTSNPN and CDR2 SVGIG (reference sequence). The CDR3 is CALTDRVNTEAFF. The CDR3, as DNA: TGTGCCCTAACTGACAGGGTGAACACTGAAGCTTTCTTT.

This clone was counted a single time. In DNA, the CDR3 is TGCGCCAGCAGCTTGGAAGGCAGGGGGGCTGAAGCTTTCTTT. Amino acids: CASSLEGRGAEAFF. The chain has TRBV5-1 and TRBJ1-1; TRBD1 matches at 7 bases. From germline, CDR1 is SGHRS and CDR2 YFSETQ. The CDR3 spans 14 residues. V lost 0 bases and J lost 6; bases outside the gene matches: 5.

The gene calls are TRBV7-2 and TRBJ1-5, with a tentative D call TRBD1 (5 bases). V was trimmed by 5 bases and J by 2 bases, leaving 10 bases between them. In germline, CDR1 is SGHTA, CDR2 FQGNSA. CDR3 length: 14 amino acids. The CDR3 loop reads CASSPDSGNQPQHF. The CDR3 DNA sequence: TGTGCCAGCAGCCCCGACAGTGGCAATCAGCCCCAGCATTTT.

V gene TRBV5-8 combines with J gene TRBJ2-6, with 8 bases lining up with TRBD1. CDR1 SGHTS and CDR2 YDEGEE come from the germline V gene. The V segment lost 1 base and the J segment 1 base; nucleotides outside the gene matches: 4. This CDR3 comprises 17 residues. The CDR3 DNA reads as TGTGCCAGCAGCTTGCAGGGGGCTCTGTCTGGGGCCAACGTCCTGACTTTC. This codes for CASSLQGALSGANVLTF.

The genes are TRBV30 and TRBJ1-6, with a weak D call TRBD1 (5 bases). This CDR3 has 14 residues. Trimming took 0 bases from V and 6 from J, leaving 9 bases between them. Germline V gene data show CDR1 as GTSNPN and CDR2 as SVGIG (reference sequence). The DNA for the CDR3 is TGTGCCTGGAGTGTAGGAGGGGCTAATTCACCCCTCCACTTT. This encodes CAWSVGGANSPLHF.

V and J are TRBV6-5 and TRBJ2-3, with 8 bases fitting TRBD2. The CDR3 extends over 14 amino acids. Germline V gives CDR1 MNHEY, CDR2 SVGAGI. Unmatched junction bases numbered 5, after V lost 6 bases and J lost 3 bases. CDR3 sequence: CASRAGLGTDTQYF. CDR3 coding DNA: TGTGCCAGCAGAGCGGGACTAGGGACAGATACGCAGTATTTT.

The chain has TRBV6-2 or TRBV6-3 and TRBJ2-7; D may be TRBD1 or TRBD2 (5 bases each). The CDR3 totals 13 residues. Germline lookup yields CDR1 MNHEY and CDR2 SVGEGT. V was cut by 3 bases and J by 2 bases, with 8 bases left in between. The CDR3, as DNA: TGTGCCAGCAGTTATTTGGGGGCCTACGAGCAGTACTTC. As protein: CASSYLGAYEQYF.

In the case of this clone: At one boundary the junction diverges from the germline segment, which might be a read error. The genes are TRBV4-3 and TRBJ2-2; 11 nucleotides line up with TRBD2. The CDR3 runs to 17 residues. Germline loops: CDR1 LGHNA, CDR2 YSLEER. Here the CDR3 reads CASRQALAGVDTGELFF. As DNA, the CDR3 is TGCGCCAGCAGACAAGCACTAGCGGGGGTCGACACCGGGGAGCTGTTTTTT.

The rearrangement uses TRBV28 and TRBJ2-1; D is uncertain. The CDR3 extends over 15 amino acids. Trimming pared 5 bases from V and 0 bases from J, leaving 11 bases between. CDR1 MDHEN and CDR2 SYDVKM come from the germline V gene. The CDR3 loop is CASSPQEGSYNEQFF. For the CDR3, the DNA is TGTGCCAGCAGTCCCCAGGAAGGCTCCTACAATGAGCAGTTCTTC.

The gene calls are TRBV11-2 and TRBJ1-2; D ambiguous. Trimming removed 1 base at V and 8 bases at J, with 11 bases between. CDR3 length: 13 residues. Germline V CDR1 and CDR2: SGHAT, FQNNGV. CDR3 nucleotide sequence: TGTGCCAGCAGCTTAGGGCACCGCCAGGGCTACACCTTC. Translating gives CASSLGHRQGYTF.

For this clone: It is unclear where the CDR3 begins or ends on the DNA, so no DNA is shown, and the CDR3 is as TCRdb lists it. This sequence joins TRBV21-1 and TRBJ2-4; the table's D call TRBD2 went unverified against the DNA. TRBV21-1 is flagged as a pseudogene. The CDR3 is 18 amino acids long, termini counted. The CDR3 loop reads CASSKYSCGSLAKNIQYF.

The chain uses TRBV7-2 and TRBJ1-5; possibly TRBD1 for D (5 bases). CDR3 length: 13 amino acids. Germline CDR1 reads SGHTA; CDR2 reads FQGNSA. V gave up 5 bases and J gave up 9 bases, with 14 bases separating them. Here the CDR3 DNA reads TGTGCCAGCAGCCCGCTAGTGGGGGGGCCCCAGCATTTT. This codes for CASSPLVGGPQHF.